The next 30 T cell receptor beta chains were all read from a single sample in a study of B cell selection in AIRE deficiency. Sorting defined conventional CD4 T cells as CD4+CD127+. Measured with immunoSEQ multiplex PCR; TCRdb has only the in-frame clones, and not every one. The sample lists 20,000 to 30,000 clones; about 95% were seen once. The sequenced sample consisted of CD4+CD127+ conventional T cells sorted from PBMCs. All receptors come from a human donor in good health.

This chain links TRBV6-1 with TRBJ2-2; D not resolved. Germline CDR1 reads MNHNS; CDR2 reads SASEGT. V lost 4 bases to trimming and J lost 3 bases, with 12 bases between them. This CDR3 is built from 15 residues. CDR3 loop: CASSVMELYTGELFF. In DNA form, the CDR3 reads TGTGCCAGCAGTGTGATGGAATTGTACACCGGGGAGCTGTTTTTT.

The V call is TRBV18, the J call TRBJ2-3; D might be TRBD1 (6 bases). Germline loops: CDR1 KGHSH, CDR2 LQKENI. This CDR3 has 14 residues. V lost 3 bases and J 2 bases, leaving 9 bases between the germline ends. CDR3 coding DNA: TGTGCCAGCTCACCCTGGGACAACACAGATACGCAGTATTTT. Its protein product is CASSPWDNTDTQYF.

In DNA, the CDR3 is TGTGCCAGCAGTCCGTGGGGGGAAGGCAATCAGCCCCAGCATTTT. Amino acid sequence: CASSPWGEGNQPQHF. V and J are TRBV28 and TRBJ1-5; possible D gene TRBD1, 5 bases. V shed 5 bases and J shed 2 bases, with 13 bases lying between them. This CDR3 has 15 residues. The V gene's germline CDR1 is MDHEN and CDR2 SYDVKM.

This clone was observed a single time. The CDR3 sequence: CASSLRRWGTDTQYF. The CDR3 nucleotides read TGTGCCAGCAGCTTAAGACGGTGGGGAACAGATACGCAGTATTTT. The chain uses TRBV7-2 and TRBJ2-3; D unresolved. Germline V lookup: CDR1 SGHTA, CDR2 FQGNSA. The V and J ends lost 2 bases and 3 bases respectively, with 12 bases between them. CDR3 length equals 15 residues.

The chain combines TRBV21-1 with TRBJ2-4; TRBD2 is the table's D call and was not checked against the DNA. TRBV21-1 is a pseudogene. The CDR3 covers 14 residues. CDR3 in amino acids: CASSLGQRGDIQYF. CDR3 nucleotides: TGTGCCAGCAGCTTGGGCCAGCGGGGGGACATTCAGTACTTC.

The V gene is TRBV4-1, the J gene TRBJ1-1, with 7 nucleotides matching TRBD1. Trimming took 3 bases from V and 1 from J; bases not matched to a gene: 5. The length of the CDR3 is 15 residues. In germline, CDR1 is MGHRA, CDR2 YSYEKL. This CDR3 reads CASSHEGARNTEAFF. CDR3 coding DNA: TGCGCCAGCAGCCACGAGGGGGCCCGGAACACTGAAGCTTTCTTT.

The chain recombines TRBV18 with TRBJ2-7; D uncertain. CDR3 length equals 13 residues. Germline CDR1 is KGHSH and CDR2 is LQKENI. V was pared by 3 bases and J by 5 bases, with 11 bases between. The CDR3 DNA reads as TGTGCCAGCTCACCCCATTCCGGAAACGAGCAGTACTTC. This sequence encodes CASSPHSGNEQYF.

This clone was counted between two and nine times. At the DNA level, this CDR3 is encoded by other sequences in the same sample as well. The chain combines TRBV10-2 with TRBJ1-5, with D uncertain. This CDR3 is 14 amino acids long. Germline V gives CDR1 WSHSY, CDR2 SAAADI. V lost 1 base, J lost 2 bases, and 6 bases lay in between. The CDR3 here is CASSEWRGNQPQHF. DNA of the CDR3: TGCGCCAGCAGTGAGTGGAGAGGCAATCAGCCCCAGCATTTT.

This rearrangement joins TRBV27 to TRBJ2-2, with 8 bases identical to TRBD1. The length of the CDR3 is 15 residues. The germline CDR1 and CDR2 sequences are MNHEY and SMNVEV (reference sequence). The trim removed 9 bases at V and 0 bases at J, leaving 6 bases unmatched. The CDR3, as DNA: TGTGCCAGTTCCCGGGACAGGTCGAACACCGGGGAGCTGTTTTTT. Translating it yields CASSRDRSNTGELFF.

The chain couples TRBV5-1 to TRBJ2-2; 11 nucleotides agree with TRBD1. CDR1 is SGHRS and CDR2 is YFSETQ in the germline V gene. Unmatched junction bases numbered 5, after V lost 3 bases and J lost 7 bases. The CDR3 has 15 residues. This CDR3 is CASSSGTGGNGELFF. CDR3 nucleotide sequence: TGCGCCAGCAGCTCCGGGACAGGGGGTAACGGGGAGCTGTTTTTT.

The chain links TRBV18 to TRBJ1-5, with D tentatively TRBD1 (5 bases). Trimming shortened V by 5 bases and J by 6 bases, and 14 bases separated the two germline ends. This CDR3 is 14 amino acids long. The germline V gene has CDR1 KGHSH and CDR2 LQKENI. As DNA, the CDR3 is TGTGCCAGCTCAACCGGGGGGGAGGGTCAGCCCCAGCATTTT. Translated, it gives CASSTGGEGQPQHF.

This chain connects TRBV5-1 to TRBJ1-5; TRBD1 might be the D (5 bases). The CDR3 covers 16 residues. Trimming cost V 0 bases and J 0 bases, with 10 bases left between them. CDR1 is SGHRS, CDR2 YFSETQ, per germline. In DNA form, the CDR3 reads TGCGCCAGCAGCTTGGGACAGAGCAATAGCAATCAGCCCCAGCATTTT. Translation gives CASSLGQSNSNQPQHF.

The CDR3 spells CASSQDRQSNQPQHF. CDR3 DNA sequence: TGCGCCAGCAGCCAAGATCGGCAGAGCAATCAGCCCCAGCATTTT. This sequence joins TRBV4-1 and TRBJ1-5; D unresolved. The CDR3 has 15 amino acids. Trimming shortened V by 0 bases and J by 1 base, and 7 bases separated the two germline ends. Germline V gene data show CDR1 as MGHRA and CDR2 as YSYEKL.

The J gene is TRBJ1-2, the V gene TRBV5-4; D gene unclear. CDR3 length: 13 amino acids. V shed 5 bases and J shed 1 base, with 9 bases lying between them. Looked up from germline, CDR1 is SGHNT and CDR2 is YYREEE (reference sequence). The CDR3 is CASSYGFNYGYTF. The CDR3 nucleotides are TGTGCCAGCAGTTATGGTTTTAACTATGGCTACACCTTC.

The table lists this clone with a count of one. The V call is TRBV7-3, the J call TRBJ1-1, with 7 bases that match TRBD1. This CDR3 has 12 amino acids. The V and J ends lost 4 bases and 10 bases, in that order; junction bases with no gene match: 6. CDR1 is SGHTA, CDR2 FQGTGA, per germline. CDR3 DNA sequence: TGTGCCAGCAGCTCCTACAGGGGCCCAGCTTTCTTT. It specifies CASSSYRGPAFF.

The genes are TRBV6-1 and TRBJ2-3; D possibly matches TRBD1 or TRBD2 (6 bases each). CDR1 is MNHNS and CDR2 is SASEGT in the germline V gene. Trimming cost V 4 bases and J 5 bases, with 16 bases left between them. The CDR3 is 15 residues long. The CDR3 sequence is CASSAGARGRDTQYF. The DNA of the CDR3 is TGTGCCAGCAGTGCGGGGGCGCGGGGAAGAGATACGCAGTATTTT.

The V and J genes are TRBV5-6 and TRBJ2-2; no definite D call. Trimming shortened V by 0 bases and J by 4 bases, and 10 bases separated the two germline ends. The CDR3 totals 15 residues. The germline V gene encodes CDR1 SGHDT and CDR2 YYEEEE. CDR3 nucleotide sequence: TGTGCCAGCAGCTTGGTTCTTATGGGCACCGGGGAGCTGTTTTTT. It codes for CASSLVLMGTGELFF.

The chain employs TRBV5-8 and TRBJ2-1; TRBD2 matches at 8 bases. Germline-derived CDR1 and CDR2 are SGHTS and YDEGEE. This CDR3 spans 17 amino acids. The ends lost 2 bases at V and 2 bases at J; junction bases unmatched: 9. Here the CDR3 reads CASSFWRGAKPYNEQFF. In nucleotides, the CDR3 is TGTGCCAGCAGCTTTTGGCGGGGGGCCAAACCCTACAATGAGCAGTTCTTC. Filled out from reference TRBV5-8 and TRBJ2-1, the complete variable domain reads EAGVTQSPTHLIKTRGQQATLRCSPISGHTSVYWYQQALGLGLQFLLWYDEGEERNRGNFPPRFSGRQFPNYSSELNVNALELEDSALYLCASSFWRGAKPYNEQFFGPGTRLTVL.

For this clone: The same CDR3 can be traced to other DNA sequences in this sample. The rearrangement uses TRBV4-2 and TRBJ1-4, with D perhaps matching TRBD1 (5 bases). Germline V gene data show CDR1 as LGHNA and CDR2 as YNFKEQ. V was shortened by 1 base and J by 2 bases, with 8 bases between the two germline ends. The CDR3 is 15 amino acids. CDR3 nucleotide sequence: TGTGCCAGCAGCCAAGTGGGACCCACTAATGAAAAACTGTTTTTT. Protein sequence: CASSQVGPTNEKLFF.

J is TRBJ2-7 and V is TRBV28, with 7 bases matching TRBD1. With V trimmed by 7 bases and J by 4 bases, 10 bases remained unmatched. Germline V gene lookup returns CDR1 MDHEN and CDR2 SYDVKM. The CDR3 loop spans 14 amino acids. DNA of the CDR3: TGTGCCAGCAACGACAGGGCCCTTTTTTACGAGCAGTACTTC. Translated, it gives CASNDRALFYEQYF.

The chain employs TRBV7-9 and TRBJ1-2; D not resolved. CDR1 is SEHNR and CDR2 is FQNEAQ in the germline V gene (reference sequence). Trimming cost V 5 bases and J 7 bases, with 8 bases left between them. The CDR3 is 11 residues long. CDR3 region: CASSAARGYTF. The DNA for the CDR3 is TGTGCCAGCAGCGCCGCTCGTGGCTACACCTTC.

This chain links TRBV11-2 with TRBJ1-5; 10 bases are a match to TRBD1. V lost 3 bases to trimming and J lost 4 bases; unmatched junction nucleotides: 3. Germline assignment: CDR1 SGHAT and CDR2 FQNNGV. The CDR3 is 15 residues long. The CDR3: CASSFPGQGNQPQHF. The CDR3 DNA sequence: TGTGCCAGCAGCTTCCCGGGACAGGGGAATCAGCCCCAGCATTTT.

This clone was seen a handful of times. The chain joins TRBV5-1 to TRBJ1-5; tentative D call: TRBD1 (5 bases). Germline CDR1 and CDR2: SGHRS and YFSETQ. V gave up 4 bases and J gave up 8 bases, with 13 bases separating them. The CDR3 has 13 residues. The DNA for the CDR3 is TGCGCCAGCAGCCCGGGTGGGGGGGAGCCCCAGCATTTT. Protein: CASSPGGGEPQHF.

This chain uses TRBV6-1 with TRBJ1-6; possible D gene TRBD1, 6 bases. The CDR3 is made up of 16 amino acids. V was pared by 1 base and J by 7 bases, with 14 bases between. Per the germline V gene, CDR1 is MNHNS and CDR2 is SASEGT. CDR3 amino acids: CASSEGRGQRNSPLHF. The CDR3 nucleotides read TGTGCCAGCAGTGAAGGTCGGGGGCAGAGGAATTCACCCCTCCACTTT.

The V call is TRBV28, the J call TRBJ1-3; TRBD1 matches at 7 bases. This CDR3 has 18 amino acids. V shed 11 bases, J shed 0 bases, and the junction held 19 bases outside the gene matches. Germline assignment: CDR1 MDHEN and CDR2 SYDVKM. The CDR3 coding sequence is TGTGCCCGAACCCCGGTCAGAGGACAGGTTGCCTCTGGAAACACCATATATTTT. Translated, it gives CARTPVRGQVASGNTIYF.

The chain carries TRBV10-3 and TRBJ1-1, with D uncertain. This CDR3 is built from 15 residues. Germline V gives CDR1 ENHRY, CDR2 SYGVKD. Trimming shortened V by 4 bases and J by 0 bases, and 12 bases separated the two germline ends. The CDR3 nucleotides are TGTGCCATCAGTGGAGGCCGGGATATGAACACTGAAGCTTTCTTT. Translating it yields CAISGGRDMNTEAFF.

The chain links TRBV6-6 to TRBJ1-1; 7 bases fit TRBD1. Germline V gene lookup returns CDR1 MNHNY and CDR2 SVGAGI (reference sequence). CDR3 length: 13 residues. Germline trimming cut 2 bases from V and 6 bases from J; bases unmatched to any gene: 3. The CDR3 DNA is TGTGCCAGCAGTTACGAGGGGGCGGCTGAAGCTTTCTTT. Residues: CASSYEGAAEAFF.

This clone was seen a few times. This chain connects TRBV9 to TRBJ2-2, with D possibly being TRBD1 (5 bases). V was cut by 0 bases and J by 5 bases, with 11 bases left in between. The germline gives CDR1 SGDLS, CDR2 YYNGEE. CDR3 length: 15 amino acids. DNA of the CDR3: TGTGCCAGCAGCGTAGCGGTCCAGGGAACCGGGGAGCTGTTTTTT. Translated: CASSVAVQGTGELFF.

The chain employs TRBV6-5 and TRBJ1-1, with 9 bases identical to TRBD1. With V trimmed by 5 bases and J by 8 bases, 6 bases remained unmatched. Germline assignment: CDR1 MNHEY and CDR2 SVGAGI. This CDR3 region has 13 residues. This CDR3 is CASSIGTGIEAFF. The CDR3 DNA is TGTGCCAGCAGTATCGGGACAGGGATAGAAGCTTTCTTT.

The chain combines TRBV30 with TRBJ1-5; D is unclear. This CDR3 is built from 14 residues. Between the trimmed V and J ends, which lost 6 bases and 2 bases, there was a span of 14 bases. Germline V lookup: CDR1 GTSNPN, CDR2 SVGIG (reference sequence). CDR3 nucleotides: TGTGCCTGCCAAGGGTTTAGGGGCAATCAGCCCCAGCATTTT. This translates into CACQGFRGNQPQHF. Together with reference TRBV30 and TRBJ1-5, the CDR3 gives the full variable domain: SQTIHQWPATLVQPVGSPLSLECTVEGTSNPNLYWYRQAAGRGLQLLFYSVGIGQISSEVPQNLSASRPQDRQFILSSKKLLLSDSGFYLCACQGFRGNQPQHFGDGTRLSIL.